What follows are 30 T cell receptor beta chains derived from one specimen sequenced in a study of blood T cell repertoires in COVID-19. TCRdb's table, derived via immunoSEQ multiplex PCR, lists solely in-frame clones and lacks some. This repertoire shows 150,000 or so clones, about four fifths found once; its top ten account for 25% to 35%. Sample: peripheral blood. These receptor sequences come from a woman aged 60-75 years with acute or convalescent COVID-19.

The V gene is TRBV15, the J gene TRBJ1-1; D possibly corresponds to TRBD1 (6 bases). Germline CDR1 reads LNHNV; CDR2 reads YYDKDF (reference sequence). Trimming took off 3 bases at V and 0 bases at J, with 11 bases between the two ends. The CDR3 extends over 15 amino acids. The CDR3 nucleotides read TGTGCCACCAGCAGCCAACAGGGCATGAACACTGAAGCTTTCTTT. Amino acids: CATSSQQGMNTEAFF. The variable domain in full, with the rest retrieved from reference TRBV15 and TRBJ1-1, is DAMVIQNPRYQVTQFGKPVTLSCSQTLNHNVMYWYQQKSSQAPKLLFHYYDKDFNNEADTPDNFQSRRPNTSFCFLDIRSPGLGDTAMYLCATSSQQGMNTEAFFGQGTRLTVV.

The chain couples TRBV7-2 to TRBJ1-2, with D hard to call. The CDR3 length is 15 residues. The V gene lost 6 bases and the J gene lost 1 base, with 15 bases spanning the gap. The germline CDR1 and CDR2 sequences are SGHTA and FQGNSA. The CDR3 protein is CASSQDPGGNYGYTF. In DNA form, the CDR3 reads TGTGCCAGCAGTCAAGATCCAGGTGGTAACTATGGCTACACCTTC.

The chain carries TRBV21-1 and TRBJ2-7; no check of the table's D call, TRBD1, against the DNA was made. TRBV21-1 is a pseudogene. This CDR3 has 15 residues. CDR3 nucleotides: TGTGCCAGCAGCAATGACAGGGTGCCTACCTACGAGCAGTACTTC. Protein product: CASSNDRVPTYEQYF.

This chain joins TRBV7-9 and TRBJ2-5; TRBD2 aligns across 8 bases. Germline CDR1 reads SEHNR; CDR2 reads FQNEAQ (reference sequence). The CDR3 runs to 14 residues. J gave up 5 bases and V 2 bases, and 4 bases lay outside the gene matches. The CDR3 is CASSLSAGEETQYF. CDR3 nucleotides: TGTGCCAGCAGCTTATCAGCGGGGGAGGAGACCCAGTACTTC. Complete variable domain (other parts from reference TRBV7-9 and TRBJ2-5): DTGVSQNPRHKITKRGQNVTFRCDPISEHNRLYWYRQTLGQGPEFLTYFQNEAQLEKSRLLSDRFSAERPKGSFSTLEIQRTEQGDSAMYLCASSLSAGEETQYFGPGTRLLVL.

The chain has TRBV19 and TRBJ1-3; TRBD1 might be the D (5 bases). The CDR3 spans 17 residues. Trimming pared 3 bases from V and 0 bases from J, leaving 15 bases between. Germline V gene sequence: CDR1 LNHDA, CDR2 SQIVND (reference sequence). CDR3 in DNA: TGTGCCAGTAGTATTTTCATCGGGGGACCCTCTGGAAACACCATATATTTT. Translated: CASSIFIGGPSGNTIYF.

This chain connects TRBV2 to TRBJ2-3, with 8 bases aligning to TRBD2. V was clipped by 7 bases and J by 8 bases; unmatched bases: 11. The CDR3 sequence is 14 residues long. Germline V gene data show CDR1 as SNHLY and CDR2 as FYNNEI. CDR3 region: CASIGGLGTGTQYF. The DNA of the CDR3 is TGTGCCAGCATTGGGGGACTAGGAACCGGTACGCAGTATTTT.

The sample holds one count of this clone. Just one base apart from a much larger clone, this may be a read error. Other DNA sequences within the sample encode an identical CDR3. The V gene is TRBV4-1, the J gene TRBJ2-7; TRBD2 aligns across 14 bases. Germline CDR1 MGHRA, CDR2 YSYEKL. The CDR3 spans 19 residues. Trimming cost V 5 bases and J 6 bases; bases outside gene matches: 18. The CDR3 DNA follows: TGCGCCAGCAGCAACGGAGGACTAGCGGGGGGAGCCAGGGGGGCCGAGCAGTACTTC. Translated, it gives CASSNGGLAGGARGAEQYF.

This clone was picked up a small number of times. The rearrangement joins TRBV7-8 to TRBJ2-3; 10 bases are shared with TRBD2. Germline V gene lookup returns CDR1 SGHVS and CDR2 FQNEAQ. J was trimmed by 1 base and V by 4 bases; bases with no gene match: 5. This CDR3 has 16 amino acids. In nucleotides, the CDR3 is TGTGCCAGCAGCTCGTGGACTAGCGGACGCACAGATACGCAGTATTTT. The encoded protein is CASSSWTSGRTDTQYF.

The table lists this clone with a few counts. The gene calls are TRBV6-5 and TRBJ1-2; no clear D gene. Trimming pared 0 bases from V and 4 bases from J, leaving 12 bases between. CDR1 is MNHEY and CDR2 is SVGAGI in the germline V gene. The CDR3 has 15 amino acids. CDR3 in amino acids: CASSYSIQVSYGYTF. The CDR3 nucleotides read TGTGCCAGCAGTTACTCGATACAAGTGTCCTATGGCTACACCTTC.

The genes are TRBV7-9 and TRBJ1-2; possibly TRBD1 for D (5 bases). The germline V gene encodes CDR1 SEHNR and CDR2 FQNEAQ (reference sequence). V shed 4 bases and J shed 3 bases, with 18 bases lying between them. This CDR3 contains 16 residues. The CDR3 DNA sequence: TGTGCCAGCAGCTCCCATGGGGGGGGAACGGACTATGGCTACACCTTC. Translating gives CASSSHGGGTDYGYTF.

V usage is TRBV11-2 and J usage is TRBJ1-5, with 7 bases fitting TRBD1. Trimming cost V 5 bases and J 2 bases; bases outside gene matches: 3. The CDR3 spans 14 residues. The germline V gene encodes CDR1 SGHAT and CDR2 FQNNGV. The CDR3 coding sequence is TGTGCCAGCAGCCTCGACAGGGGCAATCAGCCCCAGCATTTT. Protein product: CASSLDRGNQPQHF. The complete variable domain, with remaining parts taken from reference TRBV11-2 and TRBJ1-5, reads EAGVAQSPRYKIIEKRQSVAFWCNPISGHATLYWYQQILGQGPKLLIQFQNNGVVDDSQLPKDRFSAERLKGVDSTLKIQPAKLEDSAVYLCASSLDRGNQPQHFGDGTRLSIL.

This clone was detected only a few times. The chain employs TRBV19 and TRBJ1-2, with TRBD1 matching 9 bases. V trimming: 5 bases; J trimming: 8 bases; junction bases outside the gene matches: 18. The V gene's germline CDR1 is LNHDA and CDR2 SQIVND (reference sequence). The CDR3 covers 17 residues. CDR3 sequence: CASSSLVGRTGDGGYTF. The CDR3 DNA reads TGTGCCAGTAGTTCCCTCGTCGGCCGGACAGGGGACGGGGGCTACACCTTC. Using reference TRBV19 and TRBJ1-2 for the parts outside the CDR3, the full variable domain is DGGITQSPKYLFRKEGQNVTLSCEQNLNHDAMYWYRQDPGQGLRLIYYSQIVNDFQKGDIAEGYSVSREKKESFPLTVTSAQKNPTAFYLCASSSLVGRTGDGGYTFGSGTRLTVV.

The chain joins TRBV6-6 to TRBJ1-3; the D is unclear. Germline assignment: CDR1 MNHNY and CDR2 SVGAGI (reference sequence). This CDR3 is built from 13 residues. Trimming shortened V by 10 bases and J by 2 bases, and 12 bases separated the two germline ends. CDR3 DNA sequence: TGTGCCACGGGAGGTCTCCCTGGAAACACCATATATTTT. Its translation is CATGGLPGNTIYF.

In this sample, this clone turned up a few times. The chain has TRBV7-9 and TRBJ1-4, with 9 bases fitting TRBD1. V gave up 3 bases and J gave up 7 bases; unmatched junction bases: 3. CDR1 is SEHNR, CDR2 FQNEAQ, per germline (reference sequence). The CDR3 has 14 residues. CDR3 in amino acids: CASSFTGGFEKLFF. CDR3 coding DNA: TGTGCCAGCAGCTTTACAGGGGGCTTTGAAAAACTGTTTTTT. The full variable domain, completed using reference TRBV7-9 and TRBJ1-4, is DTGVSQNPRHKITKRGQNVTFRCDPISEHNRLYWYRQTLGQGPEFLTYFQNEAQLEKSRLLSDRFSAERPKGSFSTLEIQRTEQGDSAMYLCASSFTGGFEKLFFGSGTQLSVL.

The CDR3 is CASRGRDYGYTF. In DNA, the CDR3 is TGTGCCAGCAGAGGGAGAGACTATGGCTACACCTTC. This sequence joins TRBV12-3 or TRBV12-4 and TRBJ1-2; D gene ambiguous. The CDR3 contains 12 residues. V was cut by 6 bases and J by 3 bases, with 8 bases left in between.

The chain recombines TRBV4-2 with TRBJ2-2; 11 bases align to TRBD1. Trimming removed 4 bases from V and 5 bases from J; junction bases left unmatched: 12. The V gene's germline CDR1 is LGHNA and CDR2 YNFKEQ. The CDR3 is 18 amino acids. In DNA form, the CDR3 reads TGTGCCAGCAGCCTGAGGGGGGGTGGACAGGGGGCGACCGGGGAGCTGTTTTTT. This codes for CASSLRGGGQGATGELFF.

The J gene is TRBJ2-7, the V gene TRBV10-3; D not resolved. Germline values: CDR1 ENHRY, CDR2 SYGVKD. The V end lost 2 bases, the J end lost 3 bases, and 8 bases lay between the germline ends. CDR3 length: 13 amino acids. CDR3 nucleotide sequence: TGTGCCATCAGTGAGATGGGCAACTACGAGCAGTACTTC. Amino acid sequence: CAISEMGNYEQYF.

This clone was found once. This chain joins TRBV11-2 and TRBJ2-1, with 8 bases that match TRBD2. The CDR3 runs to 17 residues. With V trimmed by 3 bases and J by 0 bases, 7 bases remained unmatched. Germline V gene lookup returns CDR1 SGHAT and CDR2 FQNNGV. DNA for the CDR3: TGTGCCAGCAGCTTCCAGTCCGGGACTAGCTCCTACAATGAGCAGTTCTTC. It is translated as CASSFQSGTSSYNEQFF.

This sequence joins TRBV29-1 and TRBJ2-1; D possibly corresponds to TRBD2 (5 bases). Per germline, CDR1 SQVTM and CDR2 ANQGSEA. The V end lost 4 bases, the J end lost 2 bases, and 15 bases lay between the germline ends. The CDR3 has 15 residues. This CDR3 reads CSVVESGSPYNEQFF. Here the CDR3 DNA reads TGCAGCGTTGTCGAATCGGGGTCCCCCTACAATGAGCAGTTCTTC.

This clone was seen more than once but under ten times. The chain has TRBV12-3 or TRBV12-4 and TRBJ1-1, with D unresolved. This CDR3 region has 13 residues. V was pared by 3 bases and J by 5 bases, with 10 bases between. Here the CDR3 reads CASSLAGETEAFF. DNA for the CDR3: TGTGCCAGCAGTTTGGCGGGAGAAACTGAAGCTTTCTTT.

This chain joins TRBV10-1 and TRBJ1-1; D ambiguous. CDR3 length: 14 residues. The germline V gene encodes CDR1 WNHNN and CDR2 SYGVQD (reference sequence). Trimming took off 3 bases at V and 1 base at J, with 9 bases between the two ends. CDR3 sequence reads: CASSDLSSNTEAFF. The CDR3 nucleotides read TGCGCCAGCAGTGACCTGTCCTCGAACACTGAAGCTTTCTTT.

The chain employs TRBV28 and TRBJ1-2; D perhaps matches TRBD1 (5 bases). Between the trimmed V and J ends, which lost 6 bases and 13 bases, there was a span of 24 bases. Germline CDR1 and CDR2: MDHEN and SYDVKM. This CDR3 region has 14 residues. The chain's CDR3 is CASSQPARAQVGTF. Written as DNA, the CDR3 is TGTGCCAGCAGCCAACCCGCCAGGGCCCAAGTAGGCACCTTC.

The rearrangement joins TRBV6-5 to TRBJ1-1, with 12 bases matching TRBD1. The V segment lost 4 bases and the J segment 1 base; nucleotides outside the gene matches: 4. CDR1 MNHEY and CDR2 SVGAGI come from the germline V gene. The CDR3 has 16 residues. CDR3 in amino acids: CASSSRDRGPNTEAFF. The CDR3 region has the DNA TGTGCCAGCAGTTCCCGGGACAGGGGGCCGAACACTGAAGCTTTCTTT.

This clone was counted ten times or more. The chain has TRBV5-4 and TRBJ2-2; 7 bases are a match to TRBD1. CDR3 length equals 16 residues. Germline V lookup: CDR1 SGHNT, CDR2 YYREEE (reference sequence). The J segment lost 6 bases and the V segment lost 4 bases, leaving 12 bases of the junction unmatched. Written as DNA, the CDR3 is TGTGCCAGCAGCGTAAACAGGGGTTTAGGGGCCGGGGAGCTGTTTTTT. Its translation: CASSVNRGLGAGELFF.

The chain combines TRBV28 with TRBJ1-5; 9 positions match TRBD1. The junction had 4 bases not matched to a gene; V was cut back by 5 bases and J by 2 bases. The CDR3 contains 15 residues. Germline V gene sequence: CDR1 MDHEN, CDR2 SYDVKM. The CDR3 DNA sequence: TGTGCCAGCAGTAACAGGGGGCTTGGCAATCAGCCCCAGCATTTT. This gives the protein CASSNRGLGNQPQHF.

The chain combines TRBV5-6 with TRBJ2-7; 10 nucleotides line up with TRBD1. Germline loops: CDR1 SGHDT, CDR2 YYEEEE. The CDR3 length is 14 residues. J was trimmed by 4 bases and V by 3 bases; bases with no gene match: 4. CDR3 loop: CASSWGQGWYEQYF. CDR3 DNA sequence: TGTGCCAGCAGCTGGGGACAGGGGTGGTACGAGCAGTACTTC.

The CDR3 loop is CASSLHQGTQQYF. For the CDR3, the DNA is TGTGCCAGCAGCTTACACCAAGGGACACAGCAGTACTTC. The gene calls are TRBV11-1 and TRBJ2-7; TRBD1 might be the D (6 bases). CDR3 length equals 13 residues. Germline V gene sequence: CDR1 SGHAT, CDR2 FQDESV (reference sequence). The V end lost 2 bases, the J end lost 8 bases, and 13 bases lay between the germline ends.

The gene calls are TRBV12-3 or TRBV12-4 and TRBJ1-1, with D perhaps matching TRBD1 (6 bases). The length of the CDR3 is 13 residues. The V end was cut by 4 bases, the J end by 7 bases, with 13 bases between. The CDR3 is CASSSLTGIEAFF. In DNA, the CDR3 is TGTGCCAGCAGTTCCCTAACAGGGATTGAAGCTTTCTTT.

This clone came up once. This chain uses TRBV27 with TRBJ1-5; D is possibly TRBD1 (5 bases). With 6 bases removed from V and 0 bases from J, the gap between germline ends came to 9 bases. The germline CDR1 and CDR2 sequences are MNHEY and SMNVEV (reference sequence). The CDR3 is 14 amino acids. CDR3 sequence: CASRGGSSNQPQHF. CDR3 in DNA: TGTGCCAGCAGGGGGGGGAGTAGCAATCAGCCCCAGCATTTT.

The CDR3: CASSLGPGDGNQPQHF. The DNA of the CDR3 is TGTGCCAGCAGCTTAGGACCAGGGGATGGCAATCAGCCCCAGCATTTT. This chain joins TRBV13 and TRBJ1-5, with a tentative D call TRBD1 (6 bases). CDR1 is PRHDT, CDR2 FYEKMQ, per germline (reference sequence). The V end was cut by 0 bases, the J end by 2 bases, with 11 bases between. The CDR3 sequence is 16 residues long.